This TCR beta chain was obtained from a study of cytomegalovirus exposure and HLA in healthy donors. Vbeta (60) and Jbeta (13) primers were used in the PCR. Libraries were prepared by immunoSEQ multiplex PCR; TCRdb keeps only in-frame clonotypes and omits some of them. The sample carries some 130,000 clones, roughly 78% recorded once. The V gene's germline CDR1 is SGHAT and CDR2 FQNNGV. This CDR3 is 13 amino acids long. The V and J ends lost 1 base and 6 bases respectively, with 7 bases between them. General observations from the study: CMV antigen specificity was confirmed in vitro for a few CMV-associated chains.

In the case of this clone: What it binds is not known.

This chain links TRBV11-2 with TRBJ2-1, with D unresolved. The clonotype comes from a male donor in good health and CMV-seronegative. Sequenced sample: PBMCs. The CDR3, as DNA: TGTGCCAGCAGCTTAGGTCTTTCCAATGAGCAGTTCTTC. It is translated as CASSLGLSNEQFF. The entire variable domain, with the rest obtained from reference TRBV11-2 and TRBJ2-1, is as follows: EAGVAQSPRYKIIEKRQSVAFWCNPISGHATLYWYQQILGQGPKLLIQFQNNGVVDDSQLPKDRFSAERLKGVDSTLKIQPAKLEDSAVYLCASSLGLSNEQFFGPGTRLTVL.